This T cell receptor (beta chain) was retrieved from a study of blood T cell repertoires in COVID-19. Resolution of symptoms, clearance, or two negative PCRs was present in recovered Cohort 3 donors. The CDR3 totals 16 residues. Trimming at V came to 2 bases and at J to 3 bases, leaving 8 bases not matched to a gene. Germline CDR1 and CDR2: MNHEY and SMNVEV (reference sequence). Clones were read by immunoSEQ multiplex PCR, and TCRdb kept only the in-frame ones, dropping some. The sample has a few hundred thousand clones; approximately 90% are singletons. V gene TRBV27 combines with J gene TRBJ2-7; 9 nucleotides match TRBD1. The sequenced sample was PBMCs or T cells enriched from blood (not recorded which). This receptor was taken from a young woman who had recovered from COVID-19. The CDR3 DNA reads TGTGCCAGCAGTTTAGGCGACAGGGGGATAAGCTACGAGCAGTACTTC. It is translated as CASSLGDRGISYEQYF.